This T cell receptor beta chain appears in the sequencing data of a study of cytomegalovirus exposure and HLA in healthy donors. Whole-study findings and limits: That first-cohort TCR clusters tended to co-occur in the 120 or so validation repertoires was found in a later analysis.

The junction had 8 bases not matched to a gene; V was cut back by 5 bases and J by 2 bases. CDR1 is SEHNR and CDR2 is FQNEAQ in the germline V gene (reference sequence). The CDR3 is made up of 15 amino acids. Remarks on this clone: Its target is not known.

Assay used: immunoSEQ multiplex PCR; TCRdb lists only in-frame clones, some missing. The table has around 58,000 clones, about 89% seen once. The clonotype originates from a woman between 18 and 30 years old in good health and CMV-seronegative. This chain uses TRBV7-9 with TRBJ2-7; TRBD2 matches at 8 bases. The sequenced sample was PBMCs. CDR3 sequence (DNA): TGTGCCAGCAGCGCCCAGGGACTAGGGGCCTACGAGCAGTACTTC. It is translated as CASSAQGLGAYEQYF.